This T cell receptor beta chain derives from a study of T-cell memory formation after mild COVID-19. General study points: Pre-infection memory harbored some responding clones, suggesting cross-reactive memory joined.

The CDR3 length is 14 residues. V lost 4 bases, J lost 4 bases, and 5 bases stayed unmatched. The germline V gene encodes CDR1 LGHNA and CDR2 YSLEER. Of note for this clonotype: The antigen is not known.

TCRdb reprocessed the 5' RACE reads with MiXCR, giving one entry per CDR3 protein. The sample lists over 300,000 distinct CDR3 sequences; roughly 20% were seen once. V usage is TRBV4-3 and J usage is TRBJ2-7; 9 bases are a match to TRBD2. The receptor comes from a young man who had mild COVID-19 (a few samples of this study predate the infection). Cell type and time point are not known. Material for sequencing was PBMCs or a T cell subset sorted from them (not recorded which). This chain's CDR3 is CASSRSSGAYEQYF. The CDR3 DNA is TGCGCCAGCAGCCGTTCTAGCGGGGCGTACGAGCAGTACTTC.